A single sample is the source of the 24 T cell receptor beta chains below, sequenced in a study of cytomegalovirus exposure and HLA in healthy donors. Primers: 60 Vbeta forward and 13 Jbeta reverse. The method was immunoSEQ multiplex PCR; TCRdb's version includes in-frame clones alone and lacks a portion of them. Among around 170,000 clones, about 72% were seen once, and the ten largest hold 1.1% to 1.5%. The sample was PBMCs. All receptors derive from a male donor in good health and CMV-seronegative.

J is TRBJ1-2 and V is TRBV10-1; possibly TRBD1 for D (5 bases). This CDR3 is 15 amino acids long. V was clipped by 2 bases and J by 7 bases, with 17 bases between them. CDR1 WNHNN and CDR2 SYGVQD come from the germline V gene (reference sequence). This CDR3 is CASSEGGSAGGGYTF. The CDR3 region has the DNA TGCGCCAGCAGTGAGGGGGGGAGTGCTGGCGGTGGCTACACCTTC.

V usage is TRBV9 and J usage is TRBJ1-3, with D perhaps matching TRBD1 (6 bases). Trimming left V 3 bases short and J 2 bases short, with 15 bases between. The CDR3 has 16 amino acids. Germline values: CDR1 SGDLS, CDR2 YYNGEE. For the CDR3, the DNA is TGTGCCAGCAGCGCGAGCCCTCAGGGGACTGGAAACACCATATATTTT. Residues: CASSASPQGTGNTIYF.

V is TRBV12-5 and J is TRBJ1-1, with 8 positions matching TRBD1. The germline gives CDR1 LGHNT, CDR2 FRNRAP. The CDR3 has 14 residues. Trimming at V came to 6 bases and at J to 11 bases, leaving 14 bases not matched to a gene. The CDR3 sequence: CASGKFDRGNFAFF. The CDR3 nucleotides read TGTGCTAGTGGAAAATTCGACAGGGGAAATTTTGCTTTCTTT.

The chain joins TRBV7-3 to TRBJ2-2; TRBD1 is a possible D gene (5 bases). The CDR3 is 15 amino acids. Trimming removed 5 bases at V and 4 bases at J, with 14 bases between. The germline V gene has CDR1 SGHTA and CDR2 FQGTGA. CDR3 in DNA: TGTGCCAGCAGCGTGACAGTCTTCGGCACCGGGGAGCTGTTTTTT. It is translated as CASSVTVFGTGELFF.

This clone was picked up one time. The chain couples TRBV28 to TRBJ1-1; 8 nucleotides line up with TRBD1. The germline V gene has CDR1 MDHEN and CDR2 SYDVKM. The CDR3 has 14 amino acids. The ends lost 5 bases at V and 5 bases at J; junction bases unmatched: 7. The CDR3 region has the DNA TGTGCCAGCAGTCCCGGGACAGGTTGGACTGAAGCTTTCTTT. Its protein is CASSPGTGWTEAFF.

V is TRBV5-1 and J is TRBJ1-6; D is undetermined. The CDR3 has 14 residues. Trimming removed 0 bases at V and 9 bases at J, with 10 bases between. Per germline, CDR1 SGHRS and CDR2 YFSETQ. Here the CDR3 reads CASSLDDGGSPLHF. The CDR3 DNA reads as TGCGCCAGCAGCTTGGACGACGGCGGTTCACCCCTCCACTTT.

The J gene is TRBJ1-5, the V gene TRBV19, with a tentative D call TRBD1 (6 bases). Germline V CDR1 and CDR2: LNHDA, SQIVND (reference sequence). Trimming shortened V by 5 bases and J by 0 bases, and 17 bases separated the two germline ends. This CDR3 has 17 residues. This chain's CDR3 is CASSRLTGRYSNQPQHF. CDR3 DNA sequence: TGTGCCAGTAGTCGCTTGACAGGACGATATAGCAATCAGCCCCAGCATTTT. The whole variable domain, filled in from reference TRBV19 and TRBJ1-5, reads DGGITQSPKYLFRKEGQNVTLSCEQNLNHDAMYWYRQDPGQGLRLIYYSQIVNDFQKGDIAEGYSVSREKKESFPLTVTSAQKNPTAFYLCASSRLTGRYSNQPQHFGDGTRLSIL.

The chain combines TRBV5-8 with TRBJ2-2; 11 bases align to TRBD2. The ends lost 4 bases at V and 0 bases at J; junction bases unmatched: 2. The germline CDR1 and CDR2 sequences are SGHTS and YDEGEE. This CDR3 region has 16 residues. CDR3 coding DNA: TGTGCCAGCAGCGAGACTAGCGGGGCGAACACCGGGGAGCTGTTTTTT. It specifies CASSETSGANTGELFF.

The CDR3 protein is CASSPRRGNQPQHF. CDR3 nucleotide sequence: TGTGCCAGCAGCCCCCGCCGGGGCAATCAGCCCCAGCATTTT. This chain joins TRBV28 and TRBJ1-5; no definite D call. The germline CDR1 and CDR2 sequences are MDHEN and SYDVKM. This CDR3 has 14 residues. V was shortened by 6 bases and J by 2 bases, with 11 bases between the two germline ends.

The chain is built from TRBV7-9 and TRBJ2-4; D possibly corresponds to TRBD1 (5 bases). CDR1 and CDR2 from the germline V gene are SEHNR and FQNEAQ (reference sequence). V was trimmed by 5 bases and J by 10 bases, leaving 9 bases between them. The CDR3 is made up of 11 amino acids. This chain's CDR3 is CASSQQEIQYF. The DNA of the CDR3 is TGTGCCAGCAGCCAACAGGAGATTCAGTACTTC. Variable domain in full (rest from reference TRBV7-9 and TRBJ2-4): DTGVSQNPRHKITKRGQNVTFRCDPISEHNRLYWYRQTLGQGPEFLTYFQNEAQLEKSRLLSDRFSAERPKGSFSTLEIQRTEQGDSAMYLCASSQQEIQYFGAGTRLSVL.

The J gene is TRBJ2-3, the V gene TRBV7-2; the match to TRBD2 covers 7 bases. This CDR3 comprises 16 residues. Trimming took 5 bases from V and 2 from J; bases not matched to a gene: 10. Germline CDR1 reads SGHTA; CDR2 reads FQGNSA. DNA for the CDR3: TGTGCCAGCAGCCCGCAGATGGGGGGGGACACAGATACGCAGTATTTT. It translates to CASSPQMGGDTDTQYF.

This sequence joins TRBV10-3 and TRBJ1-2; D possibly corresponds to TRBD1 (6 bases). CDR1 and CDR2 (germline): ENHRY, SYGVKD. Trimming shortened V by 7 bases and J by 4 bases, and 16 bases separated the two germline ends. The CDR3 is 14 amino acids. CDR3 in DNA: TGTGCCATCACTGAACAGGGCCTGGGCTATGGCTACACCTTC. This encodes CAITEQGLGYGYTF.

The genes are TRBV2 and TRBJ2-3; 7 bases map to TRBD1. This CDR3 has 14 residues. V lost 3 bases to trimming and J lost 4 bases; unmatched junction nucleotides: 4. Per the germline V gene, CDR1 is SNHLY and CDR2 is FYNNEI. CDR3 coding DNA: TGTGCCAGCAGTGAGATAGGGGGCTCAGATACGCAGTATTTT. It encodes CASSEIGGSDTQYF.

Of note for this clone: This specimen includes other DNA sequences encoding the same CDR3. CDR3 protein: CASSLGGGSYEQYF. CDR3 nucleotides: TGTGCCAGCAGCTTAGGGGGGGGTTCCTACGAGCAGTACTTC. The J gene is TRBJ2-7, the V gene TRBV7-8; 7 bases map to TRBD2. This CDR3 is 14 amino acids long. The V gene's germline CDR1 is SGHVS and CDR2 FQNEAQ. The ends lost 1 base at V and 1 base at J; junction bases unmatched: 1.

The gene calls are TRBV7-8 and TRBJ2-1; 14 nucleotides match TRBD2. Germline lookup yields CDR1 SGHVS and CDR2 FQNEAQ. The trim removed 3 bases at V and 9 bases at J, leaving 10 bases unmatched. This CDR3 has 17 amino acids. The CDR3 spells CASSFGSGTSGRSEQFF. The CDR3 DNA reads TGTGCCAGCAGCTTTGGCTCCGGGACTAGCGGGAGAAGTGAGCAGTTCTTC.

The chain uses TRBV30 and TRBJ1-3, with 7 nucleotides matching TRBD1. Germline CDR1 reads GTSNPN; CDR2 reads SVGIG (reference sequence). CDR3 length equals 21 residues. J lost 0 bases, V lost 3 bases, and 23 bases had no gene match. CDR3 bases: TGTGCCTGGAGCGCCCAGTTCCAGGGGCGACAGGGTATAATCTCTGGAAACACCATATATTTT. Translating gives CAWSAQFQGRQGIISGNTIYF.

V is TRBV4-1 and J is TRBJ2-5; TRBD1 matches at 7 bases. Trimming at V came to 4 bases and at J to 1 base, leaving 3 bases not matched to a gene. The V gene's germline CDR1 is MGHRA and CDR2 YSYEKL. CDR3 length: 14 amino acids. For the CDR3, the DNA is TGCGCCAGCAGCCGGGACAGCTCCCAAGAGACCCAGTACTTC. Amino acid sequence: CASSRDSSQETQYF.

The chain recombines TRBV19 with TRBJ1-1; D ambiguous. The CDR3 extends over 13 amino acids. Germline loops: CDR1 LNHDA, CDR2 SQIVND (reference sequence). Trimming removed 7 bases at V and 0 bases at J, with 9 bases between. Here the CDR3 reads CASTPAMNTEAFF. DNA of the CDR3: TGTGCCAGTACCCCAGCGATGAACACTGAAGCTTTCTTT.

This clone has a single count. V is TRBV19 and J is TRBJ2-7, with 12 bases matching TRBD2. This CDR3 is built from 16 residues. Germline CDR1 reads LNHDA; CDR2 reads SQIVND (reference sequence). The junction had 3 bases not matched to a gene; V was cut back by 3 bases and J by 0 bases. The CDR3 bases are TGTGCCAGTAGTATTTTGACTAGCGGGAGCTCCTACGAGCAGTACTTC. Its translation is CASSILTSGSSYEQYF.

This clone was detected only once. The sample contains more than one DNA sequence encoding this CDR3. The rearrangement uses TRBV7-2 and TRBJ1-5; D is possibly TRBD1 (5 bases). The CDR3 covers 13 residues. Germline V gene lookup returns CDR1 SGHTA and CDR2 FQGNSA. Trimming removed 5 bases from V and 2 bases from J, with 7 bases in between. The chain's CDR3 is CASSLRGNQPQHF. The CDR3, as DNA: TGTGCCAGCAGCCTCAGGGGCAATCAGCCCCAGCATTTT.

The rearrangement uses TRBV28 and TRBJ2-3, with 8 bases fitting TRBD2. The V gene's germline CDR1 is MDHEN and CDR2 SYDVKM. Trimming at V came to 5 bases and at J to 2 bases, leaving 9 bases not matched to a gene. CDR3 length: 16 residues. CDR3 DNA: TGTGCCAGCAGTCCTCCCGGAGCGGGGGACACAGATACGCAGTATTTT. Translated: CASSPPGAGDTDTQYF.

The rearrangement uses TRBV13 and TRBJ2-3; no clear D. The germline CDR1 and CDR2 sequences are PRHDT and FYEKMQ (reference sequence). V lost 2 bases and J 4 bases, leaving 7 bases between the germline ends. The CDR3 runs to 13 residues. The DNA of the CDR3 is TGTGCCAGCAGCTTAAGAGTGGCAGATACGCAGTATTTT. Protein product: CASSLRVADTQYF.

V and J are TRBV2 and TRBJ2-3; 10 bases agree with TRBD2. CDR1 and CDR2 (germline): SNHLY, FYNNEI. Germline trimming cut 7 bases from V and 5 bases from J; bases unmatched to any gene: 9. The CDR3 loop spans 15 amino acids. CDR3 bases: TGTGCCAGCAAGGGGAGCGGGGGGGCTGGAGATACGCAGTATTTT. Its protein product is CASKGSGGAGDTQYF.

This clone was counted a single time. The CDR3 DNA sequence: TGTGCCAGCAGTTGGGCTAGCGTTAGCACAGATACGCAGTATTTT. This sequence encodes CASSWASVSTDTQYF. The chain combines TRBV27 with TRBJ2-3; D perhaps matches TRBD2 (6 bases). The CDR3 loop spans 15 amino acids. Germline V gene lookup returns CDR1 MNHEY and CDR2 SMNVEV (reference sequence). Trimming stripped 4 bases from V and 0 bases from J, with 11 bases between.